The 2 T cell receptor beta chains reported below all come from one sample, sequenced in a study of response to subunit inactivated influenza vaccine. In TCRdb, the RT-PCR reads were re-called with MiXCR into one record per CDR3 protein. This sample has about 520,000 distinct CDR3 sequences; around 7.7% occur once, and the top ten carry 10% to 15%. The material was PBMCs from blood, obtained roughly 24 months after vaccination. The receptors were gathered from a man aged 45-69 years who received an inactivated influenza vaccine.

In its sample, this clonotype was seen many times. The CDR3 nucleotides are TGTGCCAGCAGCTGGCCGCCTAGCGGGAGGAGAGAAGAGACCCAGTACTTC. It specifies CASSWPPSGRREETQYF. V gene TRBV7-8 combines with J gene TRBJ2-5; the match to TRBD2 covers 11 bases. Germline CDR1 reads SGHVS; CDR2 reads FQNEAQ. The CDR3 is 17 residues long. V shed 4 bases and J 3 bases; nucleotides not matched to a gene: 10.

In its sample, this clonotype was seen a few times. The V call is TRBV12-3 or TRBV12-4, the J call TRBJ2-2, with 9 bases lining up with TRBD2. J gave up 8 bases and V 6 bases, and 13 bases lay outside the gene matches. The CDR3 is 16 amino acids. CDR3 nucleotides: TGTGCCAGCAGGAACCGGACTAGCGCTTTTGGTGGGGAGCTGTTTTTT. This codes for CASRNRTSAFGGELFF.